This is a list of T cell receptor beta chains from one sample in a study of blood T cell repertoires in COVID-19. Clones were sequenced by immunoSEQ multiplex PCR, and TCRdb holds only the in-frame ones, with some missing. The table has around 270,000 clones, less than 90% seen once. Material: peripheral blood. The receptor source for this set is a man aged 55 to 70 with acute or convalescent COVID-19. CDR3s include the opening cysteine and the closing phenylalanine or tryptophan. Each record gives: CDR3 DNA, CDR3 protein, D gene, V gene, J gene, clone size. The D gene is left open where the match is weak. Only some rows state a clone size, as once, few, many or a class for expanded clones.

TGCGCCAGCAGCTTGGGGCGGCTTGGGGAAAAACTGTTTTTT,CASSLGRLGEKLFF,.,TRBV5-1,TRBJ1-4,.
TGTGCCAGCGATTTCGGGACAGGGCTGTTCTTC,CASDFGTGLFF,TRBD1,TRBV3-1/TRBV3-2,TRBJ2-1,.
TGTGCCAGCAGAACCTATATGAACTATGGCTACACCTTC,CASRTYMNYGYTF,.,TRBV5-4,TRBJ1-2,.
TGTGCCAGCAGCCTTTATCCCCTCGGCTACAATGAGCAGTTCTTC,CASSLYPLGYNEQFF,.,TRBV7-3,TRBJ2-1,.
TGTGCCAGCTCACCATCGCGCGGATTTGAAAAACTGTTTTTT,CASSPSRGFEKLFF,.,TRBV18,TRBJ1-4,.
TGTGCCAGCAGCTGGCAGGGTGGGGCTAACTATGGCTACACCTTC,CASSWQGGANYGYTF,.,TRBV7-8,TRBJ1-2,.
TGTGCCTCGGGGGCGGCCCTCTCCAATGAGCAGTTCTTC,CASGAALSNEQFF,.,TRBV30,TRBJ2-1,.
TGTGCCAGCAGCTCCCTCAGGGGTCAGGGCTACACCTTC,CASSSLRGQGYTF,.,TRBV12-3/TRBV12-4,TRBJ1-2,.
TGTGCCAGCAGCTTGGGTTCCTCCACGGTACGGGAGCAGTACTTC,CASSLGSSTVREQYF,.,TRBV5-4,TRBJ2-7,.
TGCAGTGCTAGTGACGGGAGGGTGGATGGCTACACCTTC,CSASDGRVDGYTF,.,TRBV20-1,TRBJ1-2,.
TGTGCCAGTAGTATGGTGGGGCGACACGCTGACTATGGCTACACCTTC,CASSMVGRHADYGYTF,.,TRBV19,TRBJ1-2,.
TGTGCCAGCAGCCAACAGGGAGGTCAGCCCCAGCATTTT,CASSQQGGQPQHF,.,TRBV3-1/TRBV3-2,TRBJ1-5,once
TGTGCCAGCAGCTTCCCCCTCGGACAGGGCAAGGATGAGCAGTTCTTC,CASSFPLGQGKDEQFF,TRBD1,TRBV6-2/TRBV6-3,TRBJ2-1,.
TGTGCCAGCAGTGGAGTAGCATCTGGAAACACCATATATTTT,CASSGVASGNTIYF,.,TRBV2,TRBJ1-3,.
TGTGCCAGCAGCCATTCCCGGTTCGTGACAGGAGAAAAACTGTTTTTT,CASSHSRFVTGEKLFF,.,TRBV7-8,TRBJ1-4,.
TGTGCCAGCAGCTTAGGAATAGCGGGAGGGACAGATACGCAGTATTTT,CASSLGIAGGTDTQYF,TRBD2,TRBV7-2,TRBJ2-3,.
TGTGCCACCAATTTCGGACAGGGGGGGTATGGCTACACCTTC,CATNFGQGGYGYTF,TRBD1,TRBV5-4,TRBJ1-2,.
TGTGCCAGTAGTATAACCCGGACAGGGCGGTCACCCCTCCACTTT,CASSITRTGRSPLHF,TRBD1,TRBV19,TRBJ1-6,.
TGTGCCAGCAGCCACCTCCCGGGACAGGGTTCCAATCAGCCCCAGCATTTT,CASSHLPGQGSNQPQHF,TRBD1,TRBV7-9,TRBJ1-5,.
TGTGCCAGCAGAGGGACAGGCTCCTACAATGAGCAGTTCTTC,CASRGTGSYNEQFF,TRBD1,TRBV27,TRBJ2-1,.
TGTGCCAGTAGTCCAGCGCTTAGCTCCTACAATGAGCAGTTCTTC,CASSPALSSYNEQFF,.,TRBV19,TRBJ2-1,.
TGTGCCAGTAGTATGGGACAGGTCTATGGCTACACCTTC,CASSMGQVYGYTF,TRBD1,TRBV19,TRBJ1-2,.
TGCGCCAGCAGCTCACGACTAGCGGGAGGACTCAATGAGCAGTTCTTC,CASSSRLAGGLNEQFF,TRBD2,TRBV5-1,TRBJ2-1,.
TGCGCCAGCAGCTTCGGGCAGGGGCCCCTCCAAGAGACCCAGTACTTC,CASSFGQGPLQETQYF,.,TRBV5-1,TRBJ2-5,few
TGTGCCAGTAGTATAGCCCCGACATCTTACTACGAGCAGTACTTC,CASSIAPTSYYEQYF,.,TRBV19,TRBJ2-7,.
TGTGCCAGCAGCTTAGAGGCTTCACCCCTCCACTTT,CASSLEASPLHF,.,TRBV11-2,TRBJ1-6,.
TGTGCCAGCAGTTACCTACGGCAGGGTGATTCACCCCTCCACTTT,CASSYLRQGDSPLHF,.,TRBV6-6,TRBJ1-6,.
TGTGCCAGTAGCAGGACAGGGAGTAGCTATGGCTACACCTTC,CASSRTGSSYGYTF,TRBD1,TRBV19,TRBJ1-2,.
TGTGCCAGCAGTTACGAGGACAGGGGGCTCTCACCCCTCCACTTT,CASSYEDRGLSPLHF,TRBD1,TRBV6-5,TRBJ1-6,.
TGCGCCAGCAGCTTGGTAGGCGTGCAGGGTGACTCCGCAACTAATGAAAAACTGTTTTTT,CASSLVGVQGDSATNEKLFF,.,TRBV5-1,TRBJ1-4,.
TGTGCCAGCAGCCTCCGACTAGCGGGCTACAATGAGCAGTTCTTC,CASSLRLAGYNEQFF,TRBD2,TRBV3-1/TRBV3-2,TRBJ2-1,.
TGTGCCAGCAGCTTATACCGGGGAAATAATTCACCCCTCCACTTT,CASSLYRGNNSPLHF,.,TRBV11-2,TRBJ1-6,.
TGCGCCAGCAGCTCACAGGGTGACGGGGCCAACGTCCTGACTTTC,CASSSQGDGANVLTF,.,TRBV5-1,TRBJ2-6,.
TGTGCCAGCAGTTACCCGGGACACCTATCAGGCAATGAGCAGTTCTTC,CASSYPGHLSGNEQFF,.,TRBV7-9,TRBJ2-1,once
TGCGCCAGCAGCATAGGGACTGGAGCCCAAGAGACCCAGTACTTC,CASSIGTGAQETQYF,.,TRBV5-1,TRBJ2-5,.
TGTGCCAGTAGTACGGGGATTACCTACGAGCAGTACTTC,CASSTGITYEQYF,.,TRBV19,TRBJ2-7,once
TGTGCCAGCAGCTTAGGTGCGGGAGTCACAGATACGCAGTATTTT,CASSLGAGVTDTQYF,TRBD2,TRBV13,TRBJ2-3,few
TGTGCCAGCAGTGTAGGACTTGAAGCTTTCTTT,CASSVGLEAFF,.,TRBV2,TRBJ1-1,.
TGTGCCAGCAGTCGCAGGGAAGCTAATGAAAAACTGTTTTTT,CASSRREANEKLFF,.,TRBV6-5,TRBJ1-4,.
TGTGCCATTTCGGGGGACAGGGGTAGCAATCAGCCCCAGCATTTT,CAISGDRGSNQPQHF,TRBD1,TRBV10-3,TRBJ1-5,.
TGTGCCAGCAGCATTGGGACAGGACTCAATCAGCCCCAGCATTTT,CASSIGTGLNQPQHF,TRBD1,TRBV9,TRBJ1-5,.
TGTGCCAGCAGGGAAGGACTAGCGGGCCCCTACGAGCAGTACTTC,CASREGLAGPYEQYF,TRBD2,TRBV2,TRBJ2-7,.
TGTGCCAGCAGCTTAGTGGGCATTTCCTACAATGAGCAGTTCTTC,CASSLVGISYNEQFF,.,TRBV7-8,TRBJ2-1,.
TGTGCCAGCAGCTTATACAGGGGCCTCGGCGAGCAGTACTTC,CASSLYRGLGEQYF,TRBD1,TRBV7-9,TRBJ2-7,.
TGTGCCAGCAGTTTAGGCGGGAGCTCCTACAATGAGCAGTTCTTC,CASSLGGSSYNEQFF,TRBD2,TRBV28,TRBJ2-1,.
TGTGCCAGCATACTAGCGGGGGCCAACAATGAGCAGTTCTTC,CASILAGANNEQFF,TRBD2,TRBV2,TRBJ2-1,.
TGTGCCAGCAGCCCTGGACCGGGACAGGGGTTTTTCGAGCAGTACTTC,CASSPGPGQGFFEQYF,TRBD1,TRBV7-8,TRBJ2-7,once
TGTGCCAGCAGTAGGGGACTAGCGGGAGTCCTTCACTACAATGAGCAGTTCTTC,CASSRGLAGVLHYNEQFF,TRBD2,TRBV27,TRBJ2-1,few
TGTGCCTCGGGGAGCTTCGCTAGCACAGATACGCAGTATTTT,CASGSFASTDTQYF,.,TRBV28,TRBJ2-3,.
TGTGCCAGCAGCGTAGAGGCAGGTTCTAGCACAGATACGCAGTATTTT,CASSVEAGSSTDTQYF,.,TRBV9,TRBJ2-3,.
TGTGCCAGCAGCCCGGGACTAGCGGGGGGCAATGAGCAGTTCTTC,CASSPGLAGGNEQFF,TRBD2,TRBV11-2,TRBJ2-1,.
TGTGCCAGCAGCCGACTAAGTTACGAGCAGTACTTC,CASSRLSYEQYF,.,TRBV3-1/TRBV3-2,TRBJ2-7,once
TGCGCCAGCAGCCAAGATCCGAGCGGTTCCTATGGCTACACCTTC,CASSQDPSGSYGYTF,.,TRBV4-1,TRBJ1-2,.
TGTGCCAGCAGCTCACAAAGGGGAATTCAGAACTACAATGAGCAGTTCTTC,CASSSQRGIQNYNEQFF,.,TRBV27,TRBJ2-1,.
TGTGCCAGCAGCTTCTGGGCCGAGGAGCAGTTCTTC,CASSFWAEEQFF,.,TRBV7-2,TRBJ2-1,.
TGTGCCAGCAGCCTCCGACAGGGGATGGAGACCCAGTACTTC,CASSLRQGMETQYF,TRBD1,TRBV7-9,TRBJ2-5,.
TGTGCCAGCAGTTCCCTCCTTGTTCGGACAGGGGGTAACTATGGCTACACCTTC,CASSSLLVRTGGNYGYTF,TRBD1,TRBV28,TRBJ1-2,once
TGTGCCAGCAGCTTAGCGCAGGGGGGTAGCGAGCAGTACTTC,CASSLAQGGSEQYF,.,TRBV7-8,TRBJ2-7,few